This T cell receptor beta chain is from a study of identical twins (dated by TCRdb to about 2016). Looking at the study overall: TCR alpha and beta repertoires from monozygotic twins, unrelated adults of various ages and cord blood were deep-sequenced to test whether fetal clonotypes persist. To rule out contamination, replicate twin experiments were performed at different times with different library preparation protocols.

The junction shows trimming of 3 bases on V and 0 bases on J, plus 14 bases between the germline ends. There are 16 amino acids in the CDR3, from cysteine to phenylalanine inclusive. Only the CDR3 DNA stays, 48 bases, in frame from base 1. The germline V gene gives CDR1 as SGHRS and CDR2 as YFSETQ. The library came from 5' RACE. Sequencing was carried out with an Illumina HiSeq 2000. A universal primer binding site was introduced by template switching, and a unique molecular identifier was present in the final cDNA, enabling accurate counting of TCR cDNA molecules. First-strand cDNA for TCR alpha and beta chains was synthesized from specific primers in the conserved constant-segment region. Each cDNA library was double barcoded, with a SMART-Mk sample barcode plus Illumina barcodes, to control for contamination. TruSeq adapter sequences, together with Illumina sample barcodes, were added in two successive PCR steps. The TCR alpha and beta cDNA libraries were sequenced on the Illumina HiSeq platform using custom primers. The paper's processing steps were these. MiGEC was used to process raw reads and extract unique molecular identifiers, and MiXCR was used to find CDR3 positions. Recombination models were inferred per individual with the repgenHMM and IGoR tools using an EM algorithm. Shared clonotypes were analyzed with the tcR package in R, and sharing was normalized by the product of cloneset sizes. To study raw recombination without the effects of thymic and clonal selection, out-of-frame nonproductive sequences were analyzed. The raw public reads went through TCRdb reprocessing: fastp at Q25, MiXCR clone calling, in-frame beta chains kept. Rows with a matching CDR3 protein are joined into one entry that keeps the most common DNA and genes. It is TCRdb's table, rather than the study itself, that gives the V and J calls and clone size. The sample includes roughly 500,000 distinct CDR3 sequences, with roughly a fifth observed a single time. The ten top clones hold roughly 0.9% of the sample.

Every donor in the study was a healthy Caucasian. The twin cohort comprised three pairs of female monozygotic twins, all aged roughly 18 to 30 years. CD4+ and CD8+ T cell populations were isolated with positive isolation kits from Invitrogen. In this sample, this clonotype turned up a few times. The antigen this receptor binds is unknown. The input lacks base qualities; no much larger clone sits a single base away. Results the study describes overall, beyond this receptor: In monozygotic twins, recombination models systematically underestimated out-of-frame TCR alpha sharing, but the models matched the sharing seen between unrelated individuals. Because the same donors could not be followed over many years, the conclusions relied on cross-sectional statistical analysis. Fewer insertions were carried by abundant cord blood beta clonotypes; a weaker similar trend was observed in young adult naive repertoires, while no such trend was observed in memory repertoires. Compared with coincidental sharing between unrelated individuals, out-of-frame TCR alpha sequences shared between twins showed an excess of sequences with low generation probability. Invariant T cells such as MAIT and iNKT could partly confound zero-insertion analyses, though diverse VJ usage argued against this for most clonotypes. A weaker excess of twin sharing was found in beta out-of-frame sequences because the signal-to-noise ratio was lowered by fewer shared sequences.

A further study also used this sample, focusing on T cells expressing NK-cell markers. Reported in the second study: Fewer than ten donors provided sorted CD3+CD56+NKG2C+, CD3+CD56+NKG2C- and CD3+CD56-NKG2C+ T-cell subsets, whose TCR beta-chain repertoires were profiled. Among the eight sequenced donors, only one was HCMV-seronegative, while the other seven were HCMV-seropositive. In several experiments an anti-gammadeltaTCR antibody was added to restrict sorting to alphabetaTCR-expressing T cells. In six donors, the dominant CD3+CD56+NKG2C+ clonotypes ranked among the top 10 CD8+ clonotypes, making up 1.0-7.0% of CD8+ T cells. Those dominant clonotypes were again the most abundant among CD3+CD56-NKG2C+ cells in a handful of donors, at roughly 25-65%. Whether the expanded NKG2C-expressing T cell clones were specific for HCMV antigens remained unclear. The eight sequenced donors were randomly selected healthy volunteers, three men and five women. To determine HCMV serostatus, a commercial ELISA kit was used to detect HCMV-specific IgG in serum. Reads were demultiplexed and grouped by UMI with MIGEC, and clonotypes were assembled and quantified with MiTCR. Only TCR cDNA sequences supported by at least two reads were kept to exclude erroneous sequences. Downstream repertoire analysis used the tcR package, and clonotypes were matched across fractions by CDR3 nucleotide sequence plus V segment. VDJmatch was used to annotate antigen specificity against VDJdb, with one amino acid substitution allowed in CDR3.

Sequencing was done on a sample of CD4+ T cells sorted from blood. Recombination linked TRBV5-1 to TRBJ2-3; no confident D gene assignment can be made. The source of this sequence is a woman aged 18-35 years in good health. The DNA reads as follows: TGCGCCAGCAGCTCCAAGACCGCATCTAGCACAGATACGCAGTATTTT. It encodes CASSSKTASSTDTQYF.